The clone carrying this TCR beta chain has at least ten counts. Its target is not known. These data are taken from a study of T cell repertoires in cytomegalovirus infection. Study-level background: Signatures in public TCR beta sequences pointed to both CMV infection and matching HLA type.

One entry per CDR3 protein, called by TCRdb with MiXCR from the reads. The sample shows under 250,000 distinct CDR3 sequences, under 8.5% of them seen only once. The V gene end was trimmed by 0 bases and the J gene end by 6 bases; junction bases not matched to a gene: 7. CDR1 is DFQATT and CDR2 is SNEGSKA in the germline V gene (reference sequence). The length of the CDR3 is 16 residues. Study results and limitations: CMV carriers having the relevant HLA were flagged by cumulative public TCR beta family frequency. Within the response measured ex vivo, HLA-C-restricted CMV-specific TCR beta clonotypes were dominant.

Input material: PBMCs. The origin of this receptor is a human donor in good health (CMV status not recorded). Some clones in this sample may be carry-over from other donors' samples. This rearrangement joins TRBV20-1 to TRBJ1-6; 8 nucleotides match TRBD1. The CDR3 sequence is CSARDLGQGSNSPLHF. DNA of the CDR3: TGCAGTGCTAGAGATTTAGGACAGGGCAGTAATTCACCCCTCCACTTT.